The 3 T cell receptor beta chains below come from one sample, sequenced in a study of Ad26.COV2.S vaccination and SARS-CoV-2 variants. The repertoire was sequenced with immunoSEQ multiplex PCR; TCRdb's copy has only in-frame clones and lacks some. The repertoire holds hundreds of thousands of clones, roughly nine tenths seen once, with about 2.7% in the top ten. As for treatment: some 20 received Ad26.COV2.S at low or high dose, single or two shots; about 5 received placebo; per-sample allocation not given. Sampling took place 63 days after the first vaccine or placebo injection. The input for sequencing was peripheral blood, taken in a trial of Ad26.COV2.S vaccine versus placebo. The receptors were sampled from a person aged 18-65 years who received the Ad26.COV2.S COVID-19 vaccine or a placebo.

The genes are TRBV14 and TRBJ2-3; TRBD1 matches 9 bases. Germline trimming cut 3 bases from V and 6 bases from J; bases unmatched to any gene: 16. Germline-derived CDR1 and CDR2 are SGHDN and FVKESK. This CDR3 is 18 amino acids long. The CDR3 nucleotides read TGTGCCAGCAGCCACCTTTACGCCGGGACAGGGAAGTGGGATACGCAGTATTTT. Encoded protein: CASSHLYAGTGKWDTQYF.

The chain is built from TRBV4-3 and TRBJ1-1; D remains ambiguous. Trimming removed 1 base at V and 2 bases at J, with 11 bases between. The CDR3 totals 15 residues. Germline lookup yields CDR1 LGHNA and CDR2 YSLEER. The CDR3 DNA is TGCGCCAGCAGCCAAGGCCCCATGGGAAACACTGAAGCTTTCTTT. Protein: CASSQGPMGNTEAFF.

The J gene is TRBJ2-5, the V gene TRBV24-1; TRBD2 agrees at 13 bases. Germline V gene lookup returns CDR1 KGHDR and CDR2 SFDVKD. The CDR3 extends over 17 amino acids. V lost 4 bases to trimming and J lost 4 bases; unmatched junction nucleotides: 8. CDR3 DNA: TGTGCCACCAGTGAGGGAAGGACTAGCGGGGGCGGAGAGACCCAGTACTTC. It translates to CATSEGRTSGGGETQYF.